What follows are 24 T cell receptor beta chains derived from one specimen sequenced in a study of radiotherapy plus CTLA-4 blockade in lung cancer. Method: immunoSEQ multiplex PCR; TCRdb's copy keeps in-frame clones and lacks some. The sample yields more than 95,000 clones, about four fifths seen once. The material was peripheral blood, obtained from a patient treated with radiotherapy plus ipilimumab. The source of these receptors is a human donor with non-small cell lung cancer who had a partial response to radiotherapy plus ipilimumab. Some clones in this sample may be carry-over from other donors' samples.

CDR3 residues: CASSSDGKATNEKLFF. In DNA, the CDR3 is TGCGCCAGCAGCTCGGACGGGAAAGCAACTAATGAAAAACTGTTTTTT. The chain links TRBV5-1 to TRBJ1-4; D remains ambiguous. Trimming removed 3 bases at V and 0 bases at J, with 12 bases between. The CDR3 is made up of 16 amino acids. The germline V gene encodes CDR1 SGHRS and CDR2 YFSETQ.

This clone appeared a single time. The V and J genes are TRBV5-4 and TRBJ2-1; 9 bases match TRBD2. The CDR3 runs to 15 residues. The ends lost 4 bases at V and 7 bases at J; junction bases unmatched: 9. Germline values: CDR1 SGHNT, CDR2 YYREEE (reference sequence). The CDR3 region has the DNA TGTGCCAGCAGCCCGACTAGCGGACTGCTGAATGAGCAGTTCTTC. It codes for CASSPTSGLLNEQFF.

The chain uses TRBV9 and TRBJ1-2; maybe TRBD1 (5 bases). V was pared by 4 bases and J by 7 bases, with 14 bases between. Germline V gene sequence: CDR1 SGDLS, CDR2 YYNGEE. This CDR3 contains 13 residues. CDR3 residues: CASSPGGSPGYTF. In DNA, the CDR3 is TGTGCCAGCAGCCCGGGGGGGAGTCCTGGCTACACCTTC. The whole variable domain, filled in from reference TRBV9 and TRBJ1-2, reads DSGVTQTPKHLITATGQRVTLRCSPRSGDLSVYWYQQSLDQGLQFLIQYYNGEERAKGNILERFSAQQFPDLHSELNLSSLELGDSALYFCASSPGGSPGYTFGSGTRLTVV.

The rearrangement links TRBV7-2 to TRBJ2-5, with 10 bases lining up with TRBD2. CDR3 length: 16 amino acids. The germline V gene has CDR1 SGHTA and CDR2 FQGNSA. V lost 1 base, J lost 6 bases, and 8 bases stayed unmatched. CDR3 sequence: CASSLELSGGAKTQYF. The CDR3 coding sequence is TGTGCCAGCAGCTTAGAACTCAGCGGGGGGGCGAAGACCCAGTACTTC.

The chain uses TRBV7-9 and TRBJ1-2; D unclear. The CDR3 sequence is 15 residues long. CDR1 is SEHNR and CDR2 is FQNEAQ in the germline V gene (reference sequence). Trimming pared 5 bases from V and 5 bases from J, leaving 18 bases between. The CDR3 region is CASSEDGFPRYGYTF. As DNA, the CDR3 is TGTGCCAGCAGCGAAGATGGGTTCCCTAGGTATGGCTACACCTTC.

V usage is TRBV7-9 and J usage is TRBJ1-4; no clear D gene. The CDR3 length is 14 residues. Germline V lookup: CDR1 SEHNR, CDR2 FQNEAQ (reference sequence). Deletions cut 0 bases from V and 3 bases from J, with 5 bases between. For the CDR3, the DNA is TGTGCCAGCAGCTTAGCAGACTCTAATGAAAAACTGTTTTTT. Translation: CASSLADSNEKLFF.

The chain employs TRBV19 and TRBJ1-1; D is perhaps TRBD1 (5 bases). V lost 4 bases and J 4 bases, leaving 16 bases between the germline ends. Germline lookup yields CDR1 LNHDA and CDR2 SQIVND (reference sequence). CDR3 length equals 15 residues. The CDR3 DNA sequence: TGTGCCAGTAGTACTCAGGGTATCGGTCGCACTGAAGCTTTCTTT. Protein sequence: CASSTQGIGRTEAFF. The variable domain in full, with the rest retrieved from reference TRBV19 and TRBJ1-1, is DGGITQSPKYLFRKEGQNVTLSCEQNLNHDAMYWYRQDPGQGLRLIYYSQIVNDFQKGDIAEGYSVSREKKESFPLTVTSAQKNPTAFYLCASSTQGIGRTEAFFGQGTRLTVV.

V gene TRBV11-1 combines with J gene TRBJ1-2; no definite D call. The CDR3 spans 12 residues. The V end lost 5 bases, the J end lost 8 bases, and 12 bases lay between the germline ends. Germline CDR1 and CDR2: SGHAT and FQDESV (reference sequence). In DNA, the CDR3 is TGTGCCAGCAGCCCCACGTTTGGCGGCTACACCTTC. This codes for CASSPTFGGYTF.

The chain employs TRBV29-1 and TRBJ2-5, with 8 bases identical to TRBD1. The CDR3 totals 13 residues. The V gene end was trimmed by 5 bases and the J gene end by 0 bases; junction bases not matched to a gene: 2. CDR1 is SQVTM and CDR2 is ANQGSEA in the germline V gene. CDR3 region: CSVHRGYQETQYF. The CDR3 DNA reads TGCAGCGTTCACAGGGGGTACCAAGAGACCCAGTACTTC. The entire variable domain, with the rest obtained from reference TRBV29-1 and TRBJ2-5, is as follows: SAVISQKPSRDICQRGTSLTIQCQVDSQVTMMFWYRQQPGQSLTLIATANQGSEATYESGFVIDKFPISRPNLTFSTLTVSNMSPEDSSIYLCSVHRGYQETQYFGPGTRLLVL.

This chain joins TRBV4-1 and TRBJ2-1; no definite D call. Germline V gives CDR1 MGHRA, CDR2 YSYEKL. CDR3 size: 16 residues. V shed 2 bases and J shed 9 bases, with 20 bases lying between them. This CDR3 is CASSQILGIALGEQFF. CDR3 nucleotides: TGCGCCAGCAGCCAAATACTCGGAATAGCTTTAGGTGAGCAGTTCTTC.

The gene calls are TRBV6-1 and TRBJ1-4, with 9 bases matching TRBD1. CDR3 length: 15 residues. Per germline, CDR1 MNHNS and CDR2 SASEGT. Germline trimming cut 5 bases from V and 2 bases from J; bases unmatched to any gene: 3. CDR3 sequence: CASSRDRVTNEKLFF. The CDR3 DNA reads TGTGCCAGCAGTCGGGACAGGGTTACTAATGAAAAACTGTTTTTT.

The chain employs TRBV28 and TRBJ2-4; 8 bases line up with TRBD2. Looked up from germline, CDR1 is MDHEN and CDR2 is SYDVKM. The length of the CDR3 is 14 residues. The ends lost 4 bases at V and 6 bases at J; junction bases unmatched: 5. The CDR3 region has the DNA TGTGCCAGCAGTTCTCCGACTAGCGTAAACATTCAGTACTTC. Translating gives CASSSPTSVNIQYF. Using reference TRBV28 and TRBJ2-4 for the parts outside the CDR3, the full variable domain is DVKVTQSSRYLVKRTGEKVFLECVQDMDHENMFWYRQDPGLGLRLIYFSYDVKMKEKGDIPEGYSVSREKKERFSLILESASTNQTSMYLCASSSPTSVNIQYFGAGTRLSVL.

The rearrangement links TRBV29-1 to TRBJ2-3, with a tentative D call TRBD2 (5 bases). The V gene's germline CDR1 is SQVTM and CDR2 ANQGSEA. The germline V and J ends were trimmed by 4 bases and 7 bases, with 15 bases remaining between them. This CDR3 is 13 amino acids long. CDR3 residues: CSVVHLAENTQYF. The CDR3 bases are TGCAGCGTTGTTCACCTAGCTGAGAATACGCAGTATTTT.

The chain links TRBV30 to TRBJ2-5; maybe TRBD2 (6 bases). Trimming left V 0 bases short and J 4 bases short, with 15 bases between. The CDR3 has 15 amino acids. Germline CDR1 and CDR2: GTSNPN and SVGIG (reference sequence). The DNA of the CDR3 is TGTGCCTGGAGTGTATCCGGGAGTTTTGGAGAGACCCAGTACTTC. Translated: CAWSVSGSFGETQYF. The full variable domain, with the rest looked up from reference TRBV30 and TRBJ2-5, is SQTIHQWPATLVQPVGSPLSLECTVEGTSNPNLYWYRQAAGRGLQLLFYSVGIGQISSEVPQNLSASRPQDRQFILSSKKLLLSDSGFYLCAWSVSGSFGETQYFGPGTRLLVL.

V usage is TRBV27 and J usage is TRBJ1-3; 8 positions match TRBD1. From germline, CDR1 is MNHEY and CDR2 SMNVEV (reference sequence). CDR3 length: 15 residues. J gave up 4 bases and V 6 bases, and 8 bases lay outside the gene matches. Here the CDR3 reads CASRATGVVGNTIYF. CDR3 bases: TGTGCCAGCAGGGCGACAGGGGTGGTAGGAAACACCATATATTTT.

In DNA, the CDR3 is TGTGCCAGCAGCTTCGGGGGGGGTGGAGGTACTGAAGCTTTCTTT. Its protein is CASSFGGGGGTEAFF. The rearrangement links TRBV5-6 to TRBJ1-1; D is perhaps TRBD1 (5 bases). Germline assignment: CDR1 SGHDT and CDR2 YYEEEE. The CDR3 runs 15 residues. V lost 2 bases to trimming and J lost 5 bases, with 16 bases between them.

This clone was seen a single time. V is TRBV6-6 and J is TRBJ1-5; the D gene is possibly TRBD1 (6 bases). With 0 bases removed from V and 9 bases from J, the gap between germline ends came to 15 bases. The CDR3 extends over 15 amino acids. The V gene's germline CDR1 is MNHNY and CDR2 SVGAGI (reference sequence). The CDR3 DNA sequence: TGTGCCAGCAGTTACTCAGGGGGAGTAGGCGGGCCCCAGCATTTT. It encodes CASSYSGGVGGPQHF.

This clone occurred once. The genes are TRBV2 and TRBJ2-7; 7 positions agree with TRBD1. Germline CDR1 reads SNHLY; CDR2 reads FYNNEI. The CDR3 is 14 amino acids. V lost 6 bases to trimming and J lost 3 bases; unmatched junction nucleotides: 8. The CDR3 protein is CASRRGPPYYEQYF. For the CDR3, the DNA is TGTGCCAGCAGAAGGGGGCCTCCCTACTACGAGCAGTACTTC.

The chain links TRBV11-2 to TRBJ2-7; 9 nucleotides line up with TRBD1. Trimming cost V 2 bases and J 2 bases; bases outside gene matches: 4. The CDR3 has 15 amino acids. The V gene's germline CDR1 is SGHAT and CDR2 FQNNGV. The CDR3 is CASSLQGTGPYEQYF. As DNA, the CDR3 is TGTGCCAGCAGCTTACAGGGGACAGGGCCCTACGAGCAGTACTTC.

The chain combines TRBV28 with TRBJ2-1; 9 bases align to TRBD2. The CDR3 loop spans 15 amino acids. Looked up from germline, CDR1 is MDHEN and CDR2 is SYDVKM. With 7 bases clipped from V and 6 bases from J, the junction kept 10 bases outside the gene matches. CDR3 sequence reads: CASISAGGLGNEQFF. The DNA for the CDR3 is TGTGCCAGCATCTCTGCGGGGGGGCTTGGCAATGAGCAGTTCTTC.

There are a few counts of this clone. The CDR3 coding sequence is TGTGCCATCAGGGACACCAACACTGAAGCTTTCTTT. This encodes CAIRDTNTEAFF. This chain links TRBV10-3 with TRBJ1-1; possibly TRBD1 for D (5 bases). This CDR3 is 12 amino acids long. Germline V gene lookup returns CDR1 ENHRY and CDR2 SYGVKD. Between the trimmed V and J ends, which lost 6 bases and 2 bases, there was a span of 7 bases.

The chain uses TRBV28 and TRBJ1-2; 9 positions match TRBD1. Per the germline V gene, CDR1 is MDHEN and CDR2 is SYDVKM. Unmatched junction bases numbered 5, after V lost 6 bases and J lost 6 bases. This CDR3 has 13 amino acids. The CDR3 DNA reads TGTGCCAGCAGCCTGGACAGGGGAGATGGCTACACCTTC. Encoded protein: CASSLDRGDGYTF.

In its sample, this clone was seen once. V usage is TRBV2 and J usage is TRBJ2-2; 9 nucleotides agree with TRBD1. V lost 4 bases to trimming and J lost 4 bases; unmatched junction nucleotides: 4. From germline, CDR1 is SNHLY and CDR2 FYNNEI. The CDR3 is made up of 15 amino acids. The CDR3 is CASSGDRAGTGELFF. CDR3 nucleotide sequence: TGTGCCAGCAGTGGGGACAGGGCGGGCACCGGGGAGCTGTTTTTT.

The count of this clone is one. V is TRBV9 and J is TRBJ1-1, with D unclear. This CDR3 contains 15 residues. Deletions cut 1 base from V and 2 bases from J, with 12 bases between. Germline CDR1 is SGDLS and CDR2 is YYNGEE. The CDR3 is CASSVSSSLNTEAFF. The CDR3 nucleotides read TGTGCCAGCAGCGTATCCTCTTCCCTCAACACTGAAGCTTTCTTT.